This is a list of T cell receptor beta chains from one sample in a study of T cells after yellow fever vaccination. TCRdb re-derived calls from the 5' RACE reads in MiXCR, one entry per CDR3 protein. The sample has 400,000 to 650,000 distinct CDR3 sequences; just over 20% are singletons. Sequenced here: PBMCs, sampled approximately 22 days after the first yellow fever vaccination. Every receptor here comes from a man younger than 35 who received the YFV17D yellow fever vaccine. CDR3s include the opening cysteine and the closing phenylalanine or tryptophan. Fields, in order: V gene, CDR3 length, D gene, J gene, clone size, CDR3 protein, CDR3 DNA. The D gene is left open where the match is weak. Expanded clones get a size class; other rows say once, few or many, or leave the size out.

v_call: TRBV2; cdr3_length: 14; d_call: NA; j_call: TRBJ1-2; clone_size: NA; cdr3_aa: CASSETRTYYGYTF; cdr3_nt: TGTGCCAGCAGTGAAACCCGGACATACTATGGCTACACCTTC
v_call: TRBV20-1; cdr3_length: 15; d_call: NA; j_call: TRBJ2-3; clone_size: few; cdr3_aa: CSARKKERSTDTQYF; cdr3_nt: TGCAGTGCTAGAAAGAAGGAGAGAAGCACAGATACGCAGTATTTT
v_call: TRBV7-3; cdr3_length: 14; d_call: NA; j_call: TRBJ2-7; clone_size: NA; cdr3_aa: CASSLGPSIYEQYF; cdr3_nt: TGTGCCAGCAGCTTGGGTCCGTCCATCTACGAGCAGTACTTC
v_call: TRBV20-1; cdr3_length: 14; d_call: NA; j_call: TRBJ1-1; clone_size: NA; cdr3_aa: CSANTGSMNTEAFF; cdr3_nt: TGCAGTGCTAATACAGGGTCGATGAACACTGAAGCTTTCTTT
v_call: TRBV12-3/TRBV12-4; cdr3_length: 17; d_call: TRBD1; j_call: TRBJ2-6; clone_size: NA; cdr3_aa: CAFSSRTGLAGANVLTF; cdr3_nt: TGTGCCTTCAGTTCCAGGACAGGTCTGGCGGGGGCCAACGTCCTGACTTTC
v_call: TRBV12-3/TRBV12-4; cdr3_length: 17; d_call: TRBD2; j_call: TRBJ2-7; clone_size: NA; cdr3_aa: CASSPGLAGGPGYEQYF; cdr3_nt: TGTGCCAGCAGTCCGGGACTAGCGGGGGGGCCCGGGTACGAGCAGTACTTC
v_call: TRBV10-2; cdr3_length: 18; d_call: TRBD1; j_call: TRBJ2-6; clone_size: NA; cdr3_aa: CASTEPWTGDSGANVLTF; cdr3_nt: TGCGCCAGCACTGAACCCTGGACAGGGGACTCTGGGGCCAACGTCCTGACTTTC
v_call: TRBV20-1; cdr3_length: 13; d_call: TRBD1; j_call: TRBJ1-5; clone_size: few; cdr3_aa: CSASQGAPQPQHF; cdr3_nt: TGCAGTGCTAGTCAGGGGGCGCCTCAGCCCCAGCATTTT
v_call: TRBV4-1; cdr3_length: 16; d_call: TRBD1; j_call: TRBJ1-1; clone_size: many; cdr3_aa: CASSQGDRTGNTEAFF; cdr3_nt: TGCGCCAGCAGCCAAGGGGATAGGACAGGGAACACTGAAGCTTTCTTT
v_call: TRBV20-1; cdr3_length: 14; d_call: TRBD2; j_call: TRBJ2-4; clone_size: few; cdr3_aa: CSAYSGGAKNIQYF; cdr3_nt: TGCAGTGCCTATAGCGGGGGGGCTAAAAACATTCAGTACTTC
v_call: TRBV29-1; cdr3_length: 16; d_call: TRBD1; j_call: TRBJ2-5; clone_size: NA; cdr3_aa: CSVGVTGGAVQETQYF; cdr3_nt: TGCAGCGTTGGAGTAACAGGGGGCGCGGTTCAAGAGACCCAGTACTTC
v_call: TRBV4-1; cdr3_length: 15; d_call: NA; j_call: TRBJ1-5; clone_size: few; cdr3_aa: CASSLGGKGNQPQHF; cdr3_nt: TGCGCCAGCAGCCTAGGGGGGAAAGGCAATCAGCCCCAGCATTTT
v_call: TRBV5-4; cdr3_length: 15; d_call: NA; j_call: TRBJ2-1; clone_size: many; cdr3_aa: CASSADLGDYNEQFF; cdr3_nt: TGTGCCAGCAGCGCCGACTTGGGAGATTACAATGAGCAGTTCTTC
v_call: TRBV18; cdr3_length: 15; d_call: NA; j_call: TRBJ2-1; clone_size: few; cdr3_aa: CASSPSWSSYNEQFF; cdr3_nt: TGTGCCAGCTCACCATCCTGGTCCTCCTACAATGAGCAGTTCTTC
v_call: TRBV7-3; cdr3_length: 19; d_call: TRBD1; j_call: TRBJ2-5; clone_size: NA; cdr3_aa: CASSLTWTGINRKRKTQYF; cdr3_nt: TGTGCCAGCAGCTTAACGTGGACAGGGATCAATCGTAAGAGAAAGACCCAGTACTTC
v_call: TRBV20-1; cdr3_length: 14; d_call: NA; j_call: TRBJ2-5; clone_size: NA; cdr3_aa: CSATGTNYQETQYF; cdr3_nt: TGCAGTGCGACCGGGACAAACTATCAAGAGACCCAGTACTTC
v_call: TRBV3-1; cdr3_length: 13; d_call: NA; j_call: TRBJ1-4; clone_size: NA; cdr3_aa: CASSQGSNEKLFF; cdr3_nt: TGTGCCAGCAGCCAAGGTTCCAATGAAAAACTGTTTTTT
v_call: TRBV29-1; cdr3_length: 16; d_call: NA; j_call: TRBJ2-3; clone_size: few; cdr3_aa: CSVVGVRQDSTDTQYF; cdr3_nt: TGCAGCGTTGTGGGTGTGAGACAGGACAGCACAGATACGCAGTATTTT
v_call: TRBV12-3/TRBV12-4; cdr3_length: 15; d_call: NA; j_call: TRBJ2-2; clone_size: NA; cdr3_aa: CASNNEEANTGELFF; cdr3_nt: TGTGCCAGCAATAACGAAGAAGCGAACACCGGGGAGCTGTTTTTT
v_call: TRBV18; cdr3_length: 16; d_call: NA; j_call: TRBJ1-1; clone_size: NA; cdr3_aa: CASSPWDNLQNTEAFF; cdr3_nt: TGTGCCAGCTCACCCTGGGACAACCTCCAAAACACTGAAGCTTTCTTT
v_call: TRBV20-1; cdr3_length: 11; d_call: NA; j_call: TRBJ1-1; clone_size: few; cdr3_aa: CNYVWGTEAFF; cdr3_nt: TGCAATTACGTCTGGGGGACTGAAGCTTTCTTT
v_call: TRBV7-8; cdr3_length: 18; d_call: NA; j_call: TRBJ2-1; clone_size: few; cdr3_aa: CASSLARGRAARDNEQFF; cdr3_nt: TGTGCCAGCAGCTTAGCGCGGGGACGGGCAGCGAGAGACAATGAGCAGTTCTTC
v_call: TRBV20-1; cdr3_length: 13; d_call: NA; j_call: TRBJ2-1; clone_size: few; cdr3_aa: CSASTGSGNEQFF; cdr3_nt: TGCAGTGCTAGCACGGGGAGTGGGAATGAGCAGTTCTTC
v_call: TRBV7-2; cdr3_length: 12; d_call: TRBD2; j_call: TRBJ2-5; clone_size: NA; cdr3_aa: CASTGGQETQYF; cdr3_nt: TGTGCCAGTACGGGGGGACAAGAGACCCAGTACTTC
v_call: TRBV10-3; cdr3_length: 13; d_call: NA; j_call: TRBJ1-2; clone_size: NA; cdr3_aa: CAIRKTDNYGYTF; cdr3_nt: TGTGCCATCAGGAAGACAGATAACTATGGCTACACCTTC
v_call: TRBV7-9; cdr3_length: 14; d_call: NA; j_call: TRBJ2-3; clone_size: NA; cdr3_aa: CAITPRGNTDTQYF; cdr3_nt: TGTGCCATCACCCCGAGAGGGAACACAGATACGCAGTATTTT
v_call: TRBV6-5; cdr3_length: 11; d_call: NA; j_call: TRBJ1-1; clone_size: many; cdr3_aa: CASSWGSEAFF; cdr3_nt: TGTGCCAGCAGCTGGGGGAGTGAAGCTTTCTTT
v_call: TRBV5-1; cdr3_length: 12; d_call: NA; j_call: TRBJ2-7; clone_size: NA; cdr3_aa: CASSLAWREQYF; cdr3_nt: TGCGCCAGCAGCTTGGCCTGGCGGGAGCAGTACTTC
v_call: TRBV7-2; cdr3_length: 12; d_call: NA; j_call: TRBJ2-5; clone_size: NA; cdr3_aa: CASRMGEETQYF; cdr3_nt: TGTGCCAGCAGGATGGGGGAAGAGACCCAGTACTTC
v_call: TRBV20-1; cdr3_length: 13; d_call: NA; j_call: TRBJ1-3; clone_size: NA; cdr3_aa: CSASRDQGSTIYF; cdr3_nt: TGCAGTGCTAGCCGGGACCAAGGGTCCACCATATATTTT
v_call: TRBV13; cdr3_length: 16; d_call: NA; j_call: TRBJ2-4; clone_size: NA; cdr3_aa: CASSLVGSLAKNIQYF; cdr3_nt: TGTGCCAGCAGCTTAGTGGGGAGTCTAGCCAAAAACATTCAGTACTTC
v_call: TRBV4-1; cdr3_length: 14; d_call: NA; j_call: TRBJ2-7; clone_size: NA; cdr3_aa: CASSQVFPSYEQYF; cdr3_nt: TGCGCCAGCAGCCAAGTTTTTCCCAGCTACGAGCAGTACTTC
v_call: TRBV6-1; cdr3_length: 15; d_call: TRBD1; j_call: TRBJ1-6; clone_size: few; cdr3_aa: CASTGQGNRESPLHF; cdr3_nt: TGTGCCAGCACCGGACAGGGGAACAGAGAATCACCCCTCCACTTT
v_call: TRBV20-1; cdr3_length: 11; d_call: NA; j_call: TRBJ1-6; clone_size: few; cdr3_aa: CSASLGVPLHF; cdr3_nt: TGCAGTGCTAGTTTAGGGGTTCCCCTCCACTTT
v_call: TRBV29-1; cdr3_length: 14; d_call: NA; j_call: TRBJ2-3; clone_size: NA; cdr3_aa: CSVEQAGSTDTQYF; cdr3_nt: TGCAGCGTTGAACAGGCGGGGAGCACAGATACGCAGTATTTT
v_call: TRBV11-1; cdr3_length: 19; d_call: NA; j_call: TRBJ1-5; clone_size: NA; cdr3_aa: CASSLALQGRSGVNQPQHF; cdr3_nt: TGTGCCAGCAGCTTAGCGCTTCAGGGAAGGTCGGGAGTCAATCAGCCCCAGCATTTT
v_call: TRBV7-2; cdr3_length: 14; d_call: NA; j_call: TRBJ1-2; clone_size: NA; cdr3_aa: CASSLGGAYYGYTF; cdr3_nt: TGTGCCAGCAGCTTAGGCGGAGCCTACTATGGCTACACCTTC
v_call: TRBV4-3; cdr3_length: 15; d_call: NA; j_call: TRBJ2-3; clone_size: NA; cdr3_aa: CASSSGGQGTDTQYF; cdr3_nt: TGCGCCAGCAGCAGTGGGGGGCAGGGGACAGATACGCAGTATTTT
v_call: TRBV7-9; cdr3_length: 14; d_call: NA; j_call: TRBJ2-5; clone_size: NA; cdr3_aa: CASSLVREIETQYF; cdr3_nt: TGTGCCAGCAGCTTAGTCAGGGAGATAGAGACCCAGTACTTC
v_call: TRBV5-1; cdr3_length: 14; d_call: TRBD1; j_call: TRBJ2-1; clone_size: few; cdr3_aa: CASSVGQGREEQFF; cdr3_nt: TGCGCCAGCAGCGTCGGACAGGGGCGGGAGGAGCAGTTCTTC
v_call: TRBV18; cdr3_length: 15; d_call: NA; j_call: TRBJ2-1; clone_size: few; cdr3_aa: CASSPLADSYNEQFF; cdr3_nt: TGTGCCAGCTCACCACTAGCAGACTCCTACAATGAGCAGTTCTTC
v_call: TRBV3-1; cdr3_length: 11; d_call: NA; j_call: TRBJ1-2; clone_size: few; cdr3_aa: CASSQRDGYTF; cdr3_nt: TGTGCCAGCAGCCAGAGGGATGGCTACACCTTC
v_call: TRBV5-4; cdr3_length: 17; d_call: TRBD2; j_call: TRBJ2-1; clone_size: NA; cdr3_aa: CASSLPRGGNLYNEQFF; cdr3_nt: TGTGCCAGCAGCTTGCCCCGCGGGGGGAATCTCTACAATGAGCAGTTCTTC
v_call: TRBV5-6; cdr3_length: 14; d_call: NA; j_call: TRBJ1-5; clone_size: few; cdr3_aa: CASSLDRVWQPQHF; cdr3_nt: TGTGCCAGCAGCTTGGACAGGGTATGGCAGCCCCAGCATTTT
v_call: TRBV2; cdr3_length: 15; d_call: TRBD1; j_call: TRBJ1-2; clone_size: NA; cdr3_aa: CASSAKPVGQGGYTF; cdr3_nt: TGTGCCAGCAGTGCAAAACCCGTAGGACAGGGAGGCTACACCTTC
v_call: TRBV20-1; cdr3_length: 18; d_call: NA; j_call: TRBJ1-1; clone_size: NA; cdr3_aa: CSARGVEWEVLMNTEAFF; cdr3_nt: TGCAGTGCTAGGGGGGTGGAATGGGAGGTTCTAATGAACACTGAAGCTTTCTTT
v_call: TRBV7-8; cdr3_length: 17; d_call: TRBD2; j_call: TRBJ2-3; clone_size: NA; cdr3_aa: CASSPRLAGGMTDTQYF; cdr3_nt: TGTGCCAGCAGCCCCAGACTAGCGGGGGGCATGACAGATACGCAGTATTTT
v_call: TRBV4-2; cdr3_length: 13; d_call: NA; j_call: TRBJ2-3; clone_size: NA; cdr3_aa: CASSPGLLDTQYF; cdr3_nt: TGTGCCAGCAGCCCGGGGCTCCTAGATACGCAGTATTTT